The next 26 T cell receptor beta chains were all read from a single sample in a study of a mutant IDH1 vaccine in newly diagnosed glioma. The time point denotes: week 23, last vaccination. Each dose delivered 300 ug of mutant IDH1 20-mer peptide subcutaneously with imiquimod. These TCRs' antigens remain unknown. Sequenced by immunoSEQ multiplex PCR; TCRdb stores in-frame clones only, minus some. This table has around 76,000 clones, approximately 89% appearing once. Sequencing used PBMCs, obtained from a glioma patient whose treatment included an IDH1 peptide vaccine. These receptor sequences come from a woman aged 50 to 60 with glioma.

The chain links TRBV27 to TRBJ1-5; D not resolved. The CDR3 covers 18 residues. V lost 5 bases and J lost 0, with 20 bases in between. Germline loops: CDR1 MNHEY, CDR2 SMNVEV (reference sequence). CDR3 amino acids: CASSTRVWRPDSNQPQHF. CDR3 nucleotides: TGTGCCAGCAGTACCCGAGTTTGGAGACCCGATAGCAATCAGCCCCAGCATTTT.

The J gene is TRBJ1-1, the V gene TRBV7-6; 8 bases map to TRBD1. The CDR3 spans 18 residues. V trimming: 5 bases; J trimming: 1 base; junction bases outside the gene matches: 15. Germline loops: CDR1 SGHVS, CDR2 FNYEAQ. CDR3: CASSINSGQATPNTEAFF. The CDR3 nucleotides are TGTGCCAGCAGCATAAATTCGGGACAGGCCACTCCGAACACTGAAGCTTTCTTT.

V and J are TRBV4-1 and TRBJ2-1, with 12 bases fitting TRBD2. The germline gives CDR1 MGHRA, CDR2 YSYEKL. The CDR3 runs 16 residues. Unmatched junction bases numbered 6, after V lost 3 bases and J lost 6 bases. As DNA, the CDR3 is TGCGCCAGCAGCCAGCCAACTAGCGGGAGGTTCAATGAGCAGTTCTTC. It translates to CASSQPTSGRFNEQFF.

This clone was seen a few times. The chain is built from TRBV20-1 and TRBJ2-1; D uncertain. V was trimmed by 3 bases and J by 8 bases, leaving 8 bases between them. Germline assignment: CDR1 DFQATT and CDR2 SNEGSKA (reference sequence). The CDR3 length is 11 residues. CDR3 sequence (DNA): TGCAGTGCTAGTCGGGCGGATGAGCAGTTCTTC. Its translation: CSASRADEQFF.

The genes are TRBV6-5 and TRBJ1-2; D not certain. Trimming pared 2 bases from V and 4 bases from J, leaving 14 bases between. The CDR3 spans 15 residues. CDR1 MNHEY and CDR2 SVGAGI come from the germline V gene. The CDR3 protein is CASSYVEGRGYGYTF. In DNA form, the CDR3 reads TGTGCCAGCAGTTACGTGGAGGGAAGAGGCTATGGCTACACCTTC.

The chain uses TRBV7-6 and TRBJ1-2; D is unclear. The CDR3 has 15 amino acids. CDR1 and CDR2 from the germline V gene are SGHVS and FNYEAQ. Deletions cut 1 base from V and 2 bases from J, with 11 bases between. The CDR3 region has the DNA TGTGCCAGCAGCTTAGGGCGAGTGGGGAACTATGGCTACACCTTC. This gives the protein CASSLGRVGNYGYTF.

The CDR3 reads CASSFSGSKVDTQYF. In nucleotides, the CDR3 is TGTGCCAGCAGCTTTAGCGGGAGCAAGGTAGATACGCAGTATTTT. J is TRBJ2-3 and V is TRBV9, with TRBD2 matching 9 bases. This CDR3 has 15 amino acids. Germline V gene data show CDR1 as SGDLS and CDR2 as YYNGEE. V lost 4 bases, J lost 5 bases, and 8 bases stayed unmatched.

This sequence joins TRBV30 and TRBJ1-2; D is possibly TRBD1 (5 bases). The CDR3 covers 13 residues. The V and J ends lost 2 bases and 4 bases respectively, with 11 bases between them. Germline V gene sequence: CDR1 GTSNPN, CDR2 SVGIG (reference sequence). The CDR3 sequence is CAWSPGIRYGYTF. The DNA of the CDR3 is TGTGCCTGGAGTCCAGGGATTCGCTATGGCTACACCTTC.

CDR3 sequence: CASSPPGGVGYTF. CDR3 DNA: TGTGCCAGCAGTCCCCCAGGGGGCGTTGGCTACACCTTC. The gene calls are TRBV28 and TRBJ1-2; TRBD1 matches 8 bases. There are 13 residues in the CDR3. Germline V CDR1 and CDR2: MDHEN, SYDVKM. The V segment lost 5 bases and the J segment 7 bases; nucleotides outside the gene matches: 6.

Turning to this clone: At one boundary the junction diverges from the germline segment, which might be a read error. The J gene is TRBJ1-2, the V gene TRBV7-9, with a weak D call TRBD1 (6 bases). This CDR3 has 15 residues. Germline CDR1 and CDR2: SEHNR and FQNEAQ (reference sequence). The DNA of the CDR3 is TGTGCCGGCAGCGTGGGGGCCCAGGCCGTATATGGCTACACCTTC. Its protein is CAGSVGAQAVYGYTF.

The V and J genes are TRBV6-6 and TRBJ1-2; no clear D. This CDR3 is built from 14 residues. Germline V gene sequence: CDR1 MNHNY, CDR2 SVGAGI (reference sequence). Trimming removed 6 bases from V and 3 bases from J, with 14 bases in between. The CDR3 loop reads CASSLQGRDYGYTF. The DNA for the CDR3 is TGTGCCAGCAGCCTACAAGGAAGAGACTATGGCTACACCTTC.

This chain's CDR3 is CASGPGTGIDTQYF. The CDR3 DNA is TGTGCTAGTGGTCCCGGGACAGGGATCGATACGCAGTATTTT. This chain connects TRBV12-5 to TRBJ2-3; 9 bases map to TRBD1. Germline CDR1 reads LGHNT; CDR2 reads FRNRAP. The V and J ends lost 5 bases and 6 bases, in that order; junction bases with no gene match: 6. There are 14 residues in the CDR3.

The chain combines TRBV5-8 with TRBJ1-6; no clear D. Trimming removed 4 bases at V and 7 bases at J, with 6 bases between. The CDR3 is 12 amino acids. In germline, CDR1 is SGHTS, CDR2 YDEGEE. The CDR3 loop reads CASSPSNSPLHF. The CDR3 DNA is TGTGCCAGCAGCCCAAGCAATTCACCCCTCCACTTT.

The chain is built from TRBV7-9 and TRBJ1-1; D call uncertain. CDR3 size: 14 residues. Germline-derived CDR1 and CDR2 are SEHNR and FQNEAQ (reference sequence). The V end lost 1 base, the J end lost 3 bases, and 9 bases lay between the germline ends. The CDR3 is CASSLGGFDTEAFF. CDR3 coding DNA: TGTGCCAGCAGCTTAGGGGGTTTTGACACTGAAGCTTTCTTT.

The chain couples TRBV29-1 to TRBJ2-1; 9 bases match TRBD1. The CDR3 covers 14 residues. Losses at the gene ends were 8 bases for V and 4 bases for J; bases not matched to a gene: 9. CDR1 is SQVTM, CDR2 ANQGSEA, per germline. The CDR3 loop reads CSTQGQGGYNEQFF. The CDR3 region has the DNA TGCAGCACCCAGGGACAGGGAGGGTACAATGAGCAGTTCTTC.

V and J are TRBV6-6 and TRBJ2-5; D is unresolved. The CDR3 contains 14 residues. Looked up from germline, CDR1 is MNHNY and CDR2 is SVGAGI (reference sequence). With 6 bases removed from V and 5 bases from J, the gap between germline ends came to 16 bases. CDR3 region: CASSRLGPGETQYF. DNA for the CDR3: TGTGCCAGCAGCCGACTCGGACCTGGGGAGACCCAGTACTTC.

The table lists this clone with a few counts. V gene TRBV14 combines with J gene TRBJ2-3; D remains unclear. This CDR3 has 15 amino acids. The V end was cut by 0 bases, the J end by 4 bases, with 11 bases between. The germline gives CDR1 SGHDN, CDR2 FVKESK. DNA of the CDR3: TGTGCCAGCAGCCAAGATTCGGGTTTCTCAGATACGCAGTATTTT. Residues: CASSQDSGFSDTQYF. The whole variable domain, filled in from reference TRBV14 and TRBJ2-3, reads EAGVTQFPSHSVIEKGQTVTLRCDPISGHDNLYWYRRVMGKEIKFLLHFVKESKQDESGMPNNRFLAERTGGTYSTLKVQPAELEDSGVYFCASSQDSGFSDTQYFGPGTRLTVL.

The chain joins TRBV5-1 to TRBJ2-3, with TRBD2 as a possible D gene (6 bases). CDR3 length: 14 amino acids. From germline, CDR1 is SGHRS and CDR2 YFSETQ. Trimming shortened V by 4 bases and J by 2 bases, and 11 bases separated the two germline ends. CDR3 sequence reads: CASSVRDFTDTQYF. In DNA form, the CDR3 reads TGCGCCAGCAGCGTCCGGGACTTCACAGATACGCAGTATTTT.

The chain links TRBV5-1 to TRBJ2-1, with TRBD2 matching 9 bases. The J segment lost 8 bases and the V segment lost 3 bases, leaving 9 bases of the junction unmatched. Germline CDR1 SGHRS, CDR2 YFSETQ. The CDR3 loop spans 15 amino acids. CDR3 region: CASSSAFSGSYEQFF. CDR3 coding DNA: TGCGCCAGCAGCTCCGCCTTTAGCGGGAGTTATGAGCAGTTCTTC. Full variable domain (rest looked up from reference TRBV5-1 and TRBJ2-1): KAGVTQTPRYLIKTRGQQVTLSCSPISGHRSVSWYQQTPGQGLQFLFEYFSETQRNKGNFPGRFSGRQFSNSRSEMNVSTLELGDSALYLCASSSAFSGSYEQFFGPGTRLTVL.

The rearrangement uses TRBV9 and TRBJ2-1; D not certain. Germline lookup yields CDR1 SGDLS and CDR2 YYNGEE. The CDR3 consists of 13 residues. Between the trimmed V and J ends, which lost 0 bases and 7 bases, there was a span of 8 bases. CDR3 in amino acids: CASSVGVANEQFF. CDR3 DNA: TGTGCCAGCAGCGTAGGGGTAGCAAATGAGCAGTTCTTC.

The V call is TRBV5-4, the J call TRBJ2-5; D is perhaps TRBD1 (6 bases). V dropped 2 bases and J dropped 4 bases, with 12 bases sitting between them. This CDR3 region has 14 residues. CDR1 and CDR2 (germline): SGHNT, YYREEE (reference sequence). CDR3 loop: CASSLQGQGETQYF. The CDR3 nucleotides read TGTGCCAGCAGCTTACAGGGCCAGGGAGAGACCCAGTACTTC.

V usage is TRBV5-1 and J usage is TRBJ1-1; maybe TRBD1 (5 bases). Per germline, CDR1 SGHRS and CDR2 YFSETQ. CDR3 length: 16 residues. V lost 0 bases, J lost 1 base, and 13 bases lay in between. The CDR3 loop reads CASSLAYGTGNTEAFF. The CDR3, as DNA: TGCGCCAGCAGCTTGGCTTACGGGACGGGGAACACTGAAGCTTTCTTT.

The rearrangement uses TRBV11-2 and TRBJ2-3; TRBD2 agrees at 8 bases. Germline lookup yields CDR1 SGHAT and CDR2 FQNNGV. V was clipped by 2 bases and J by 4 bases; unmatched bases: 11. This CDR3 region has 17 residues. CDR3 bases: TGTGCCAGCAGCTTAAGGGTTGGCGGGAGGTCGGCAGATACGCAGTATTTT. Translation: CASSLRVGGRSADTQYF. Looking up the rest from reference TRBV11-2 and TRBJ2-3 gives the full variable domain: EAGVAQSPRYKIIEKRQSVAFWCNPISGHATLYWYQQILGQGPKLLIQFQNNGVVDDSQLPKDRFSAERLKGVDSTLKIQPAKLEDSAVYLCASSLRVGGRSADTQYFGPGTRLTVL.

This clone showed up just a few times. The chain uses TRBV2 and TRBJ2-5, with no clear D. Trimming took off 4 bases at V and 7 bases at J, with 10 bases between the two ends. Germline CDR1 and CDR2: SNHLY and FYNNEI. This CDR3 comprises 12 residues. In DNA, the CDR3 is TGTGCCAGCAGTGCGCAGAGGAGGACCCAGTACTTC. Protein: CASSAQRRTQYF.

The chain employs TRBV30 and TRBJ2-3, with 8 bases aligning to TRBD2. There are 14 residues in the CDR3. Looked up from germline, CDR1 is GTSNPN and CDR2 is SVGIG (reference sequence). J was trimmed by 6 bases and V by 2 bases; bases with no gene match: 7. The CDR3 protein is CAWSRSGSADTQYF. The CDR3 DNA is TGTGCCTGGAGTCGAAGCGGGAGTGCGGATACGCAGTATTTT.

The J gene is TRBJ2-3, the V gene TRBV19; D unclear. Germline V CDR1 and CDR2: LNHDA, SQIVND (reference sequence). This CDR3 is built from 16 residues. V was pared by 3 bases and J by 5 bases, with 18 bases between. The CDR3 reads CASSMRSSGDGDTQYF. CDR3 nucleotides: TGTGCCAGTAGTATGAGGTCGTCTGGGGATGGAGATACGCAGTATTTT.